This TCR beta chain was captured by sequencing in a study of control samples from healthy donors and cancer patients. The CDR3 contains 15 residues. V shed 6 bases and J 7 bases; nucleotides not matched to a gene: 8. From germline, CDR1 is LNHDA and CDR2 SQIVND (reference sequence). The table came from immunoSEQ multiplex PCR; TCRdb's copy has only in-frame clones and leaves some out. The sample lists roughly 160,000 clones; 96% were seen once. J is TRBJ1-5 and V is TRBV19; 11 nucleotides match TRBD1. This clonotype originated in a woman aged 25 to 39 in good health. The sample consisted of blood. The CDR3 nucleotides are TGTGCCAGTAGCCCCGGGACAGGGGGGGGACAGCCCCAGCATTTT. As protein: CASSPGTGGGQPQHF.